The clone carrying this T cell receptor beta chain has at least ten counts. These data belong to a study of molecular identifiers for immune sequencing clone quantification. Libraries of naive CD8 T cells were made from about 19,000 to 1,100,000 sorted cells. They used 10%, 30% or 50% RNA. Making the bulk TCR libraries relied on previously described methods and listed TCR primers. MiXCR, run by TCRdb on the PCR reads, gives a single entry per CDR3 protein. Among about 640,000 distinct CDR3 sequences listed, just under 20% were seen once. This receptor was identified in a human donor in good health. Some libraries in this study had Jurkat cell RNA spiked in. The specimen was naive CD8+ T cells from blood, with Jurkat cell RNA spiked in. Subset denoted: FACS-sorted CD8+CD4-CCR7+CD45RA+ naive T cells.

The CDR3 spells CASRDTTFKIGLSDEKLFF. CDR3 nucleotide sequence: TGTGCCAGCAGGGATACCACTTTTAAGATCGGGCTATCGGATGAAAAACTGTTTTTT. The rearrangement joins TRBV7-9 to TRBJ1-4, with D hard to call. V was shortened by 6 bases and J by 6 bases, with 29 bases between the two germline ends. The V gene's germline CDR1 is SEHNR and CDR2 FQNEAQ (reference sequence). CDR3 length equals 19 residues.